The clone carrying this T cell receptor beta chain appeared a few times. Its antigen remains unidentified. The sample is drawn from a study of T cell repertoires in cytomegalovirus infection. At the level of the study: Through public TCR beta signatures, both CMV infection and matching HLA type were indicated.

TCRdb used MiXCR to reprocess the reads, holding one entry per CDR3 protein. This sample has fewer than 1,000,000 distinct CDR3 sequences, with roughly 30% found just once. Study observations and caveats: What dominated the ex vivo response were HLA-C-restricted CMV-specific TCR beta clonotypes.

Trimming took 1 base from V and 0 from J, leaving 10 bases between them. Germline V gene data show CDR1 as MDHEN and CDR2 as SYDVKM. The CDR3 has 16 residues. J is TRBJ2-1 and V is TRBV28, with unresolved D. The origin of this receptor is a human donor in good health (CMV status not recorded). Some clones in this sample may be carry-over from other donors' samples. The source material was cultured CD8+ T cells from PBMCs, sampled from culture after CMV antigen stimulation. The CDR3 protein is CASSLSYSRSYNEQFF. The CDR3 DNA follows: TGTGCCAGCAGTTTATCTTACAGCCGCTCCTACAATGAGCAGTTCTTC. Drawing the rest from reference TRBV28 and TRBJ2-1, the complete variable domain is DVKVTQSSRYLVKRTGEKVFLECVQDMDHENMFWYRQDPGLGLRLIYFSYDVKMKEKGDIPEGYSVSREKKERFSLILESASTNQTSMYLCASSLSYSRSYNEQFFGPGTRLTVL.